This TCR beta chain was identified during a study of OX40 agonist ivuxolimab in advanced cancers. The overall study: Under the entry rules, prior anti-PD-1, anti-PD-L1 or anti-CTLA-4 therapy was allowed, and roughly 43% had some.

This CDR3 has 15 amino acids. Trimming stripped 8 bases from V and 1 base from J, with 14 bases between. CDR1 is LNHNV and CDR2 is YYDKDF in the germline V gene (reference sequence). This clone showed up just once. Its specificity is not known. Study-level points and caveats: Some of the nonresponding patients also showed low levels of normalized T-cell clonal expansion.

Using immunoSEQ multiplex PCR, the repertoire was profiled, and TCRdb retains in-frame clones only, with some absent. Here the sample spans around 16,000 clones, roughly three quarters being singletons. The rearrangement links TRBV15 to TRBJ2-2, with D perhaps matching TRBD1 (6 bases). This material consisted of CD4+ or CD8+ T cells sorted from blood, taken in a trial of the OX40 agonist ivuxolimab. The clonotype was recovered from an adult with an advanced solid tumor such as melanoma, head and neck, liver or kidney cancer. Written as DNA, the CDR3 is TGTGCCACCTGGGGGCCCCTAAAGAACACCGGGGAGCTGTTTTTT. The encoded protein is CATWGPLKNTGELFF. The entire variable domain, with the rest obtained from reference TRBV15 and TRBJ2-2, is as follows: DAMVIQNPRYQVTQFGKPVTLSCSQTLNHNVMYWYQQKSSQAPKLLFHYYDKDFNNEADTPDNFQSRRPNTSFCFLDIRSPGLGDTAMYLCATWGPLKNTGELFFGEGSRLTVL.